This paragraph covers one TCR beta chain sequence. The V end lost 6 bases, the J end lost 4 bases, and 16 bases lay between the germline ends. The germline CDR1 and CDR2 sequences are SNHLY and FYNNEI. The CDR3 contains 14 residues. Some clones are missing from TCRdb's copy, which holds only in-frame ones; the method was immunoSEQ multiplex PCR. The sample comprises some 200,000 clones, roughly 91% of which are singletons, and roughly 1.5% rests with the top ten. This sample is drawn from a study of control samples from healthy donors and cancer patients. The specimen sequenced was blood. The chain employs TRBV2 and TRBJ2-7, with a weak D call TRBD1 (5 bases). This receptor was identified in a man in his late teens or twenties in good health. Here the CDR3 DNA reads TGTGCCAGCAGCTCCGGTCAGGGTGGTTACGAGCAGTACTTC. Translation gives CASSSGQGGYEQYF.